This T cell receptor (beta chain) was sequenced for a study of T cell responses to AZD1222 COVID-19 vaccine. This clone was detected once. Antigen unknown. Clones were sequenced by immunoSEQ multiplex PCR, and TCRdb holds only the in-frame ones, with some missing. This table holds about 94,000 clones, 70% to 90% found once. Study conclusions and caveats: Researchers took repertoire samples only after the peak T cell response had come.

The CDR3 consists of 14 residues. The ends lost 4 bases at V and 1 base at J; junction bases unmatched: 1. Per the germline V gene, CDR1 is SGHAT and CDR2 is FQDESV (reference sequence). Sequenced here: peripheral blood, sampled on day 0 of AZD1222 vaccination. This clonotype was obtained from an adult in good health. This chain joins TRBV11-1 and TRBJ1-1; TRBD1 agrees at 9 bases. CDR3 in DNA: TGTGCCAGCAGCTCGGACAGGGGGAACACTGAAGCTTTCTTT. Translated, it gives CASSSDRGNTEAFF. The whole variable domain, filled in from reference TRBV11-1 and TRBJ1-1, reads EAEVAQSPRYKITEKSQAVAFWCDPISGHATLYWYRQILGQGPELLVQFQDESVVDDSQLPKDRFSAERLKGVDSTLKIQPAELGDSAMYLCASSSDRGNTEAFFGQGTRLTVV.